The rows below give T cell receptor beta chains drawn from one sample of a study of T cell changes during pregnancy in multiple sclerosis. TCRdb's copy holds only in-frame clones and misses some; the assay was immunoSEQ multiplex PCR. Here the sample spans 45,000 to 55,000 clones, around 90% being singletons. Sequences were derived from CD4+ T cells from peripheral blood mononuclear cells, sampled in the second trimester of pregnancy. Receptor source: a female donor with multiple sclerosis, enrolled in a pregnancy study. Both conserved end residues are part of each CDR3. D genes are given only for firm matches. A row's size may be missing; if present it is once, few, many or a size class.

CASGTGNEKLFF | TGTGCCAGCGGGACAGGGAACGAAAAACTGTTTTTT | TRBV28 | . | TRBD1 | TRBJ1-4
CASSSGGPGTSRGTDTQYF | TGTGCCAGCAGCTCGGGAGGTCCAGGGACTAGCCGGGGCACAGATACGCAGTATTTT | TRBV5-4 | . | TRBD2 | TRBJ2-3
CTSSQAYSSGRFYEQYF | TGCACCAGCAGCCAAGCTTATTCTAGCGGGAGGTTCTACGAGCAGTACTTC | TRBV1 | . | . | TRBJ2-7
CASSKTGFPVIYEQYF | TGTGCCAGCAGTAAAACAGGATTCCCGGTGATCTACGAGCAGTACTTC | TRBV28 | once | . | TRBJ2-7
CASTKPGSGNTIYF | TGTGCCAGCACCAAACCAGGTTCTGGAAACACCATATATTTT | TRBV6-5 | . | . | TRBJ1-3
CASSSALAGAYEQYF | TGTGCCAGCAGCTCCGCCCTAGCGGGGGCCTACGAGCAGTACTTC | TRBV6-5 | . | TRBD2 | TRBJ2-7
CASSKGRVNTEAFF | TGTGCCAGCAGTAAAGGACGGGTGAACACTGAAGCTTTCTTT | TRBV6-1 | few | . | TRBJ1-1
CAISATGGAETQYF | TGTGCCATCAGTGCGACAGGGGGGGCAGAGACCCAGTACTTC | TRBV10-3 | . | TRBD1 | TRBJ2-5
CASSLDRGNTGELFF | TGCGCCAGCAGCTTGGACAGGGGGAACACCGGGGAGCTGTTTTTT | TRBV5-1 | . | TRBD1 | TRBJ2-2
CASSLGQDEQYF | TGTGCCAGCAGCTTGGGTCAGGACGAGCAGTACTTC | TRBV5-6 | . | . | TRBJ2-7
CASSARTRSYNEQFF | TGTGCCAGCAGCGCCCGGACTCGCTCCTACAATGAGCAGTTCTTC | TRBV9 | . | . | TRBJ2-1
CASSLPRGTGNTIYF | TGTGCCAGTAGTCTCCCCAGGGGGACCGGAAACACCATATATTTT | TRBV19 | . | TRBD1 | TRBJ1-3
CASSPGQGAKYEQYF | TGTGCCAGCTCACCGGGACAGGGGGCAAAGTACGAGCAGTACTTC | TRBV5-6 | once | TRBD1 | TRBJ2-7
CASSQEPTPNTGELFF | TGCGCCAGCAGCCAAGAACCGACACCTAACACCGGGGAGCTGTTTTTT | TRBV4-1 | . | . | TRBJ2-2
CASSYTNTGYTF | TGTGCCAGCAGTTACACCAACACGGGCTACACCTTC | TRBV6-6 | . | . | TRBJ1-2
CASSLDRPTNEKLFF | TGCGCCAGCAGCTTGGACAGGCCAACTAATGAAAAACTGTTTTTT | TRBV5-1 | . | . | TRBJ1-4
CASGRAEAGSGNTIYF | TGTGCCAGCGGGAGAGCAGAGGCTGGCTCTGGAAACACCATATATTTT | TRBV18 | . | . | TRBJ1-3
CSVELAGRRLLF | TGCAGCGTTGAACTAGCAGGACGCCGGCTCCTTTTT | TRBV29-1 | few | . | TRBJ1-4
CASEGTGESSAEAFF | TGCGCCAGCGAAGGGACAGGGGAGTCCAGCGCTGAAGCTTTCTTT | TRBV5-1 | . | TRBD1 | TRBJ1-1
CASSLVTGTGTYEQYF | TGTGCCAGCAGCTTAGTGACGGGGACAGGGACCTACGAGCAGTACTTC | TRBV21-1 | . | . | TRBJ2-7
CAWSAGGPQETQYF | TGTGCCTGGAGTGCGGGAGGGCCACAGGAGACCCAGTACTTC | TRBV30 | . | TRBD2 | TRBJ2-5
CASSSSSGYYEQYF | TGTGCCAGCAGTTCAAGCTCAGGGTACTACGAGCAGTACTTC | TRBV6-5 | once | . | TRBJ2-7
CASSEYGQGHQPQHF | TGTGCCAGCAGTGAATATGGACAGGGGCACCAGCCCCAGCATTTT | TRBV6-1 | . | TRBD1 | TRBJ1-5
CAWSAEAGELFF | TGTGCCTGGAGCGCGGAAGCCGGGGAGCTGTTTTTT | TRBV30 | . | . | TRBJ2-2
CASSQEAPRTEAFF | TGTGCCAGCAGCCAAGAGGCCCCGAGGACTGAAGCTTTCTTT | TRBV4-2 | . | . | TRBJ1-1
CSVVKLAGVFYEQFF | TGCAGCGTTGTGAAACTAGCGGGAGTATTTTATGAGCAGTTCTTC | TRBV29-1 | . | TRBD2 | TRBJ2-1
CASSPGLAGSDTQYF | TGTGCCAGCAGCCCGGGACTAGCGGGATCAGATACGCAGTATTTT | TRBV5-6 | . | TRBD2 | TRBJ2-3
CASSYGTASSGSGDTQYF | TGCGCCAGCAGCTATGGGACAGCCAGTAGCGGGAGCGGAGATACGCAGTATTTT | TRBV5-1 | . | TRBD2 | TRBJ2-3
CASSLFGQAGGRPHEKLFF | TGTGCCAGCAGCTTGTTTGGACAGGCTGGTGGGCGGCCGCATGAAAAACTGTTTTTT | TRBV5-6 | few | TRBD1 | TRBJ1-4
CAWAKPGLAGDTQYF | TGTGCCTGGGCTAAACCGGGACTAGCTGGAGATACGCAGTATTTT | TRBV30 | once | TRBD2 | TRBJ2-3
CASTKSSTSYEQYF | TGCGCCAGCACGAAGTCCTCAACTAGTTACGAGCAGTACTTC | TRBV5-1 | . | . | TRBJ2-7
CAIGTSYYEQYF | TGTGCCATTGGGACTAGCTATTACGAGCAGTACTTC | TRBV28 | . | TRBD2 | TRBJ2-7
CASSLQGGSYEQYF | TGTGCCAGCAGTTTACAGGGTGGCTCCTACGAGCAGTACTTC | TRBV28 | . | . | TRBJ2-7
CASSLGTTGNVAGELFF | TGTGCCAGCAGCTTGGGGACGACAGGGAACGTTGCCGGGGAGCTGTTTTTT | TRBV7-9 | . | TRBD1 | TRBJ2-2
CARSLVCRSGRGNEQFF | TGTGCCAGAAGCTTAGTCTGTCGCAGCGGGAGGGGCAATGAGCAGTTCTTC | TRBV5-3 | . | TRBD2 | TRBJ2-1
CASSLFTGGTNEQYF | TGTGCCAGCAGCTTATTTACAGGGGGAACCAACGAGCAGTACTTC | TRBV7-9 | once | TRBD1 | TRBJ2-7
CAISEGLAGLLGQYF | TGTGCCATCAGCGAGGGACTAGCGGGACTCCTGGGGCAGTACTTC | TRBV10-3 | once | TRBD2 | TRBJ2-7
CASSLTGGNTGELFF | TGTGCCAGCAGCTTAACAGGGGGTAACACCGGGGAGCTGTTTTTT | TRBV7-3 | . | . | TRBJ2-2
CASSLASRARPEKLFF | TGTGCCAGCAGCTTGGCCAGCAGGGCGAGACCTGAAAAACTGTTTTTT | TRBV5-4 | . | . | TRBJ1-4
CAWSEDRVNGYTF | TGTGCCTGGAGCGAGGACAGGGTCAATGGCTACACCTTC | TRBV30 | . | TRBD1 | TRBJ1-2
CASSIRQGAETQYF | TGTGCCAGTAGTATAAGACAGGGGGCGGAGACCCAGTACTTC | TRBV19 | . | TRBD1 | TRBJ2-5
CASSLGAGPLGKETQYF | TGTGCCAGCAGCTTGGGGGCGGGCCCCCTAGGGAAAGAGACCCAGTACTTC | TRBV5-4 | . | . | TRBJ2-5
CATSPDRGSNTQYF | TGTGCCACCTCGCCGGACAGGGGGTCGAATACGCAGTATTTT | TRBV10-3 | once | TRBD1 | TRBJ2-3
CAISQANTEAFF | TGTGCCATCAGTCAAGCGAACACTGAAGCTTTCTTT | TRBV10-3 | few | . | TRBJ1-1
CASGLVVKGRYYGYTF | TGTGCTAGTGGTTTGGTTGTAAAGGGGAGGTACTATGGCTACACCTTC | TRBV12-5 | . | . | TRBJ1-2
CASSLGRSEKLFF | TGTGCCAGCAGCTTGGGGAGAAGTGAAAAACTGTTTTTT | TRBV5-6 | . | . | TRBJ1-4
CASGIGTPFYGYTF | TGTGCCAGTGGAATCGGGACACCTTTCTATGGCTACACCTTC | TRBV19 | . | . | TRBJ1-2
CASRVAGGPSEQFF | TGCGCCAGCAGGGTAGCGGGAGGGCCAAGTGAGCAGTTCTTC | TRBV10-1 | once | TRBD2 | TRBJ2-1
CASSYEAGYYEQYF | TGTGCCAGCAGTTACGAAGCGGGTTACTACGAGCAGTACTTC | TRBV6-5 | . | . | TRBJ2-7
CASSSRTSGGPLDTGELFF | TGTGCCAGCAGCTCTCGGACTAGCGGGGGCCCCCTGGACACCGGGGAGCTGTTTTTT | TRBV7-3 | . | TRBD2 | TRBJ2-2
CASHFMRNQPQHF | TGCGCCAGCCATTTCATGCGTAACCAGCCCCAGCATTTT | TRBV10-1 | . | . | TRBJ1-5
CASGLDKGQGVGNTIYF | TGTGCTAGTGGTTTAGACAAAGGACAGGGGGTAGGAAACACCATATATTTT | TRBV12-5 | . | TRBD1 | TRBJ1-3
CASSFGGRGNEQFF | TGTGCCAGCAGCTTCGGCGGGAGAGGGAATGAGCAGTTCTTC | TRBV7-8 | . | TRBD2 | TRBJ2-1
CASIPGLAGATDTQYF | TGTGCCAGCATCCCGGGACTAGCGGGAGCGACAGATACGCAGTATTTT | TRBV5-4 | . | TRBD2 | TRBJ2-3
CASSDRGVDYGYTF | TGTGCCAGCAGTGATCGGGGGGTGGACTATGGCTACACCTTC | TRBV6-1 | . | . | TRBJ1-2
CASSYGAGDSEQFF | TGTGCCAGCAGTTACGGAGCGGGAGATTCTGAGCAGTTCTTC | TRBV6-6 | . | TRBD2 | TRBJ2-1
CASSPGQDPYEQYF | TGTGCCAGCAGCCCCGGACAGGACCCCTACGAGCAGTACTTC | TRBV9 | . | TRBD1 | TRBJ2-7
CASSASGYGNTEAFF | TGCGCCAGCAGCGCCTCAGGGTATGGGAACACTGAAGCTTTCTTT | TRBV5-1 | . | . | TRBJ1-1
CASSFPGTGGYTF | TGTGCCAGCAGCTTCCCAGGAACGGGGGGCTACACCTTC | TRBV11-1 | . | . | TRBJ1-2
CASSDGLVDDNEQFF | TGTGCCAGCAGCGATGGACTAGTCGATGACAATGAGCAGTTCTTC | TRBV6-1 | . | TRBD2 | TRBJ2-1